This T cell receptor (beta chain) was sequenced during a study of cytomegalovirus exposure and HLA in healthy donors. Across the whole study: From HLA-typed donors, an early data release held 70 million to 95 million unique TCRs. Whole-study results and caveats: In a later analysis, specific HLA alleles were associated with approximately 17,000 TCR beta sequences at a 0.05 false discovery rate.

Worth noting for this clone: The target antigen is unknown.

The primer mix had 60 Vbeta and 13 Jbeta primers. Sequenced by immunoSEQ multiplex PCR; TCRdb stores in-frame clones only, minus some. The sample lists about 130,000 clones; 84% were seen once. Every donor was a healthy person donating bone marrow. Germline V gene data show CDR1 as MNHEY and CDR2 as SVGAGI. The CDR3 has 15 residues. Trimming took 2 bases from V and 5 from J; bases not matched to a gene: 3. V gene TRBV6-5 combines with J gene TRBJ2-1; 10 bases align to TRBD2. The origin of this receptor is a woman between 18 and 30 years old in good health and CMV-seropositive. Sequenced input: PBMCs. The CDR3 loop is CASSYASGGNNEQFF. DNA of the CDR3: TGTGCCAGCAGTTACGCTAGCGGGGGTAACAATGAGCAGTTCTTC.